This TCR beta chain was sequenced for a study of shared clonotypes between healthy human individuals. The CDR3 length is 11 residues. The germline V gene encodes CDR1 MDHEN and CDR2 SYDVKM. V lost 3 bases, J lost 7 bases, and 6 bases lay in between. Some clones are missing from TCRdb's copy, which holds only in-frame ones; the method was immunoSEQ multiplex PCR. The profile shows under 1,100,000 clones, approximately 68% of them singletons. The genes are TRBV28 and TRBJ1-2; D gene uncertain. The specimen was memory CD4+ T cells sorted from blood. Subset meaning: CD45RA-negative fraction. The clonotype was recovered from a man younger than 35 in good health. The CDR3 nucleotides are TGTGCCAGCAGTTTTACGGCTGGCTACACCTTC. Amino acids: CASSFTAGYTF.